This TCR beta chain was captured by sequencing in a study of cytomegalovirus exposure and HLA in healthy donors (dated by TCRdb to 2016 to 2017). The study in broad terms: According to an earlier analysis of around 600 of the donors, about 179 million T cells yielded 117 million unique TCR beta sequences and about 300 Gb of sequence data. The number of donors typed differed by locus, with 629-630 for A, B, C, DRB1 and DQB1, more than 500 for DQA1, 600 to 610 for DPA1, and 472 for DPB1. Among about 400 genotyped donors of the cohort, an average of around 250,000 unique TCR beta nucleotide sequences was sequenced per donor, of which 15% to 20% were non-productive. In a later analysis, previously published TCR beta repertoires from 666 donors were re-analyzed and high-resolution HLA genotyping was added so that TCR occurrence patterns could be studied. An earlier analysis of approximately 630 of the donors applied high-throughput TCR beta sequencing to assess whether each TCR beta V gene segment acted as functional or pseudogenic. In the later analysis, no new phenotypic data were used to find candidate immune exposures; instead, reliance was placed on TCR beta sequences and their occurrence across donors. The study aimed to test whether cataloging public T cell receptors could reveal signatures of past pathogen exposure. Among the roughly 400 genotyped donors, around 81% belonged to the genetic ancestry cluster associated with self-reported Caucasian donors. High-throughput TCR immunosequencing, statistical association of individual TCRs with disease status, and machine learning were combined to predict cytomegalovirus infection status. Every discovery cohort repertoire had been produced on one sequencing platform. Roughly 300 gigabases of sequencing data and roughly 90 million unique TCR sequences were included in an early release covering 550 to 800 HLA-typed donors. Donor age, sex, ethnicity and CMV serostatus were compiled alongside the repertoire data. Class I and class II HLA loci were covered by the typing at four-digit resolution. Genome-wide SNP genotypes for about 65% of the 666 donors were used in a later genetic analysis, which treated that subset as a discovery cohort. The T cell repertoires of 670 or so subjects were profiled by immunosequencing and related to cytomegalovirus serostatus. Along with the approximately 650-subject first cohort, a separate validation cohort of roughly 110 different subjects was used. Because of strong linkage in the cohort, roughly five DR-DQ haplotypes were treated as single units for association and clustering.

The cohort consisted of hundreds of healthy bone marrow donors. Cohort members were all nominally healthy when sampled, although unrecorded immune exposures were likely present. The donor was CMV seronegative and was included in the group of hundreds of seronegative cohort members. Every donor gave a peripheral blood sample, and the peripheral blood mononuclear cells from that sample were used for TCR beta sequencing. Genomic DNA was extracted from the blood cell samples with the Qiagen DNeasy Blood Extraction Kit. The library was made by the immunoSEQ multiplex PCR assay. The multiplex PCR relied on a mix of 60 forward primers for TCR Vbeta segments and 13 reverse primers for TCR Jbeta segments. Amplification of the CDR3 region of rearranged TCR beta genes was performed with a multiplex PCR assay on genomic DNA. On the Illumina HiSeq System, the amplified TCR beta libraries were sequenced as 87-base-pair reads. As for the authors' bioinformatics: A later analysis tallied roughly 80 million unique TCR beta chains across the 640 or so repertoires, and some 12 million of those chains were shared by two or more donors. Raw reads were error-corrected and collapsed into unique sequences by a nearest-neighbor algorithm in which closely related sequences were merged to remove PCR and sequencing errors. Alignment of CDR3 sequences to IMGT reference sequences was used to assign V, D and J gene segments. For a sequence to be retained, a match of at least six nucleotides was required to both a V gene segment and a J gene segment. Rearrangements were called productive when the CDR3 lacked stop codons and stayed in frame with V and J; all others were non-productive. CDR3 was defined by IMGT convention, running from the second conserved V-encoded cysteine to the conserved J-encoded phenylalanine. Sequences without an unambiguous match to a single V gene segment were excluded from the earlier analysis of several hundred of the donors. An earlier analysis of a few hundred of the donors classified V segments as functional when productive rearrangements were above 56.7% and as segregating when the standard deviation between donors was above 5%. A statistical classification framework was built to diagnose cytomegalovirus status from the catalog of TCR beta chain sequences. In a later analysis, TCR nucleotide sequences were compared against IMGT/GENE-DB human TR gene sequences so that V and J genes could be assigned. A later analysis assigned CDR3 sequences and most-parsimonious VDJ recombination scenarios with the TCRdist pipeline. In a later analysis, each TCR beta chain was defined by its CDR3 amino acid sequence together with its V-gene family, and reads without a unique V-gene family were excluded. In a later analysis, nearly 600 highly shared, low-generation-probability nucleotide sequences were removed to address suspected cross-contamination and a sequencing artifact. In a later analysis, a clonal expansion index for each public chain was calculated from normalized within-repertoire ranks of inferred template counts. A later analysis computed generation probabilities with a VDJ recombination model fitted to out-of-frame rearrangements, and checked the results against IGoR. A later analysis scored TCR-TCR, TCR-HLA and TCR-CMV co-occurrence with hypergeometric tests, applying a repertoire-size bias correction to TCR pairs. A later analysis estimated false discovery rates by permuting HLA or CMV assignments 20 times. In a later analysis, co-occurring TCRs were grouped using DBSCAN, with TCRdist sequence similarity added in when clustering inside HLA-allele-positive subsets. For co-occurrence clustering, repertoires with fewer than 30,000 or more than 120,000 public chains were excluded, along with roughly 5 repertoires with anomalous nucleotide sharing. The source is immuneACCESS, and TCRdb retained only in-frame sequences with V and J called. Part of the clones is not carried over; for the studies checked, unresolved V genes explain less than half of this, and the remainder is unexplained. That table furnishes V, J and clone size, whereas the DNA furnished D and trimming. This sample has approximately 89,000 clones in its table, and roughly four fifths of those were observed once. The top ten constitute more than 3.5% of the sample.

The CDR3 runs 16 residues from the cysteine to the phenylalanine. The kept DNA is CDR3 alone, 48 bases in frame from the first base. CDR1 and CDR2, looked up from the germline V gene, are MDHEN and SYDVKM. Trimming costs V 2 bases and J 4 bases, and their ends lie 17 bases apart. Details on this clone: Its antigen is not yet known. It has no much larger one-base neighbor in the sample; base qualities were not kept.

Broad study findings and their caveats: In a later analysis, HLA-associated TCR beta chains showed more clonal expansion and lower generation probabilities than non-associated chains that were equally common. Some IMGT-functional V segments, including TRBV6-2 and TRBV6-3, could not be told apart with the 87-base-pair reads, so those segments were excluded. Correlated functional status among segregating V segments might reflect linkage disequilibrium, but an unknown experimental factor could not be ruled out. Specific HLA alleles were associated with roughly 17,000 TCR beta sequences at a false discovery rate of 0.05 in a later analysis. Seventeen rarely observed V segments, including chromosome 9 orphons, were excluded from the earlier analysis of several hundred of the donors because counts were too low. Broadly in line with IMGT annotations, most TCR beta V segments showed up in productive rearrangements about 87% or about 30% of the time in an earlier analysis of approximately 640 of the donors. It was suggested by the authors that the approach could potentially be generalized to other disease states and immunological phenotypes. For the cohort, immune exposure information was limited to CMV serostatus. A cluster of highly shared sequence variants was judged likely to represent a technical artifact of the sequencing pipeline. The classifier was reported to diagnose cytomegalovirus status with high specificity and sensitivity in both the original and validation cohorts. In this cohort, only TCR beta chains were sequenced, and detectable features were limited by the absence of alpha or paired-chain data. In a later analysis, the rate of TCR association differed among HLA loci, with DRB1 alleles having the most associated TCRs and HLA-C alleles having the fewest. Assigning TCR associations to individual alleles was difficult when HLA alleles, especially DR and DQ, strongly co-occurred. Compared with the approximately 720-donor mean, donors in an Asian-associated ancestry cluster had fewer N-insertions in productive TCRs, according to a later genetic analysis. Presence/absence analyses assumed roughly uniform sequencing depth across donors, an assumption that may not hold. In vitro tests confirmed that three of the cytomegalovirus-associated TCR beta chains recognize cytomegalovirus antigens. The study gave a list of under 200 TCR beta chains associated with cytomegalovirus. Several of the top co-occurrence clusters appeared to be linked to parvovirus B19, influenza, CMV and Epstein-Barr virus, according to a later analysis. A later analysis found that most CMV-associated TCR beta chains appeared HLA-restricted, with HLA associations seemingly driven largely by CMV exposure. A further reported finding was that TCR beta sequences accurately predicted the HLA-A and HLA-B alleles for most subjects in the first cohort. Because some donors lacked HLA typing at each locus, the association tests relied only on the typed subset. V-gene and J-gene trimming of TCR beta chains was associated with a missense DCLRE1C variant in a later genetic analysis, and the association was replicated in an independent cohort. Most TCR sequences were seen in very few donors, while some public TCRs were found in many individuals.

The source of this sequence is a man aged 25-45 years in good health and CMV-seronegative. The sample taken for sequencing was PBMCs. The chain couples TRBV28 to TRBJ1-1; no D gene call is confident. CDR3 loop: CASSLRSRVHITEAFF. DNA sequence: TGTGCCAGCAGTTTACGATCCCGGGTCCACATCACTGAAGCTTTCTTT.